A selection of T cell receptor beta chains follows, all from one sample in a study of chemoradiotherapy in HPV16-positive cancers. Profiling relied on immunoSEQ multiplex PCR, and the TCRdb table lists in-frame clones only, not all of them. The table includes around 30,000 clones, about nine tenths detected once. Sequenced here: blood, sampled from a patient who underwent chemoradiotherapy. The receptors originated from a human donor with HPV-associated anogenital cancer. CDR3s include the opening cysteine and the closing phenylalanine or tryptophan. D genes are given only for firm matches. Not every row has a clone size; where given, it reads once, few, many or a size class.

abundance,d_gene,v_gene,j_gene,CDR3aa,CDR3nt
-,-,TRBV7-2,TRBJ2-5,CASSPRVSETQYF,TGTGCCAGCAGTCCCAGGGTATCAGAGACCCAGTACTTC
few,-,TRBV5-5,TRBJ1-5,CASSPGTSNQPQHF,TGTGCCAGCAGCCCAGGGACATCCAATCAGCCCCAGCATTTT
-,TRBD1,TRBV5-1,TRBJ1-6,CASSVTGTDNNSPLHF,TGCGCCAGCAGCGTCACCGGGACAGACAATAATTCACCCCTCCACTTT
-,-,TRBV10-1,TRBJ2-7,CASSDTSYEQYF,TGCGCCAGCAGTGACACTTCCTACGAGCAGTACTTC
-,-,TRBV7-6,TRBJ1-2,CASSLVAGWNYGYTF,TGTGCCAGCAGCTTAGTGGCGGGATGGAACTATGGCTACACCTTC
-,-,TRBV7-2,TRBJ2-7,CASSPSRDRTYEQYF,TGTGCCAGCAGCCCATCGCGAGACCGAACCTACGAGCAGTACTTC
-,TRBD1,TRBV12-5,TRBJ2-2,CASGRTGGDTGELFF,TGTGCTAGTGGTAGGACAGGGGGGGACACCGGGGAGCTGTTTTTT
once,-,TRBV4-3,TRBJ2-5,CASSQDPPRTYQETQYF,TGCGCCAGCAGCCAAGATCCCCCCCGGACATATCAAGAGACCCAGTACTTC
-,-,TRBV4-2,TRBJ2-3,CASSQLRGDTQYF,TGTGCCAGCAGCCAACTCCGGGGGGATACGCAGTATTTT
-,TRBD2,TRBV19,TRBJ2-7,CASTRLGGGAAEQYF,TGTGCCAGTACCCGTCTGGGCGGGGGGGCCGCCGAGCAGTACTTC
-,TRBD1,TRBV7-9,TRBJ1-1,CASSPRTGGRDTEAFF,TGTGCCAGCAGCCCGCGGACAGGTGGGAGGGACACTGAAGCTTTCTTT
-,-,TRBV19,TRBJ1-3,CASGTYHYSSGNTIYF,TGTGCCAGTGGGACATACCATTACTCCTCTGGAAACACCATATATTTT
-,-,TRBV5-4,TRBJ2-7,CASSLWGGTGEQYF,TGTGCCAGCAGCTTGTGGGGCGGGACGGGGGAGCAGTACTTC
few,-,TRBV27,TRBJ1-2,CASTDRPTMGGYTF,TGTGCCAGCACGGATCGACCTACGATGGGGGGCTACACCTTC
-,-,TRBV9,TRBJ2-5,CASSPGGGRETQYF,TGTGCCAGCAGCCCCGGAGGGGGTCGAGAGACCCAGTACTTC
-,-,TRBV7-2,TRBJ1-3,CASSTTTGGNTIYF,TGTGCCAGCAGCACAACCACGGGTGGTAACACCATATATTTT
-,-,TRBV13,TRBJ1-2,CASSSTDYGYTF,TGTGCCAGCAGCTCGACTGATTACGGCTACACCTTC
-,-,TRBV21-1,TRBJ2-3,CASSKGSGLATDTQYF,TGTGCCAGCAGCAAAGGCTCGGGACTAGCAACCGATACGCAGTATTTT
-,-,TRBV5-1,TRBJ2-7,CASSLPSYEQYF,TGTGCCAGCAGCTTGCCGTCCTACGAGCAGTACTTC
-,-,TRBV19,TRBJ1-1,CASSIRDLITAEAFF,TGTGCCAGTAGTATACGAGACCTCATTACGGCTGAAGCTTTCTTT
-,-,TRBV2,TRBJ2-1,CASSAGGTLTYNEQFF,TGTGCCAGCAGTGCTGGCGGGACACTTACATACAATGAGCAGTTCTTC
-,TRBD1,TRBV5-4,TRBJ1-1,CASSLGQGAGTEAFF,TGTGCCAGCAGCTTGGGACAGGGGGCTGGAACTGAAGCTTTCTTT